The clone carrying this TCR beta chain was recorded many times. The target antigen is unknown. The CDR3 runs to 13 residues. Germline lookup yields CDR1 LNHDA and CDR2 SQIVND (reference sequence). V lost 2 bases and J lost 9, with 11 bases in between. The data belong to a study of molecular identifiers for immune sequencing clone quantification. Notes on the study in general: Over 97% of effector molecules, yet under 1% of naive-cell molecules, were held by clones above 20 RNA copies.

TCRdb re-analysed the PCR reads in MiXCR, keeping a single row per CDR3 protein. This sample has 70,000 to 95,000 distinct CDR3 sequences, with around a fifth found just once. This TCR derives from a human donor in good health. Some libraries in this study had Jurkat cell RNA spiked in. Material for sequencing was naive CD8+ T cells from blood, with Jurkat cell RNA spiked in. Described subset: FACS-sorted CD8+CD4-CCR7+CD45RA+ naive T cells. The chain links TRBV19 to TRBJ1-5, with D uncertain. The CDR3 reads CASSITASGPQHF. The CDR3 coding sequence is TGTGCCAGTAGTATAACTGCCTCAGGGCCCCAGCATTTT. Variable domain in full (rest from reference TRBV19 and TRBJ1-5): DGGITQSPKYLFRKEGQNVTLSCEQNLNHDAMYWYRQDPGQGLRLIYYSQIVNDFQKGDIAEGYSVSREKKESFPLTVTSAQKNPTAFYLCASSITASGPQHFGDGTRLSIL.